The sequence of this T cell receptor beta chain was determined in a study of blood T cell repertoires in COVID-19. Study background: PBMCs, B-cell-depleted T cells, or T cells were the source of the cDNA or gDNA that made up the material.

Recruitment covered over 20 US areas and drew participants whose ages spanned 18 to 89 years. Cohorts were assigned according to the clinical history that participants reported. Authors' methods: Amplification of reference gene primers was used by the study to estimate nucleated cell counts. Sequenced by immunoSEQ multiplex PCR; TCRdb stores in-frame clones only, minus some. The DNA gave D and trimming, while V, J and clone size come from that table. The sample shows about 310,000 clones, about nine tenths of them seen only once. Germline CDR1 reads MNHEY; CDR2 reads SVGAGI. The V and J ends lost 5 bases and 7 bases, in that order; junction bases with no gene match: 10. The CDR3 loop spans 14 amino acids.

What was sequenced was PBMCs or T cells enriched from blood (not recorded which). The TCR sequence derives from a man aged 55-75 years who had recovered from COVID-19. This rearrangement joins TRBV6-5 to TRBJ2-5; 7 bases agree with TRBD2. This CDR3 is CASSTRIREGTQYF. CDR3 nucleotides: TGTGCCAGCAGTACGAGGATCAGGGAGGGGACCCAGTACTTC.